This T cell receptor beta chain derives from a study of early stage breast cancer tumors. Study at large: About 70% of the 16 invasive tumors were ER+, PR+ and HER2-. Around 10-fold was the mean read coverage per sample.

Measured with immunoSEQ multiplex PCR; TCRdb has only the in-frame clones, and not every one. This table has fewer than 70,000 clones, around 80% appearing once. V was cut by 6 bases and J by 2 bases, with 16 bases left in between. Germline V gene sequence: CDR1 LNHDA, CDR2 SQIVND (reference sequence). The CDR3 runs 15 residues. The chain recombines TRBV19 with TRBJ2-5; D may correspond to TRBD1 or TRBD2 (5 bases each). This clonotype originated in a person in their 40s with breast cancer. The sequenced sample was blood. The CDR3, as DNA: TGTGCCAGTAGCAAACAAGTCTGGGGGCAAGAGACCCAGTACTTC. This translates into CASSKQVWGQETQYF.